The 13 T cell receptor beta chains in this list originate from one sample, sequenced in a study of blood T cell repertoires in COVID-19. This table comes from immunoSEQ multiplex PCR, and its TCRdb copy is limited to in-frame clones, with some not included. The repertoire holds just under 85,000 clones, with approximately 86% as singletons. Sequenced material: peripheral blood. All receptors derive from a woman at least 80 years old with acute or convalescent COVID-19.

The rearrangement links TRBV6-2 or TRBV6-3 to TRBJ2-5; D is unclear. CDR1 is MNHEY, CDR2 SVGEGT, per germline. This CDR3 contains 13 residues. V was pared by 5 bases and J by 5 bases, with 12 bases between. CDR3 nucleotide sequence: TGTGCCAGCAGTCCCCGGGTCCGGGAGACCCAGTACTTC. Encoded protein: CASSPRVRETQYF.

The V call is TRBV30, the J call TRBJ1-1; 7 positions match TRBD1. The CDR3 runs 13 residues. CDR1 is GTSNPN, CDR2 SVGIG, per germline (reference sequence). Trimming took 0 bases from V and 5 from J; bases not matched to a gene: 3. CDR3 bases: TGTGCCTGGAGTGTCCAGGGGGTAACTGAAGCTTTCTTT. Protein product: CAWSVQGVTEAFF.

CDR3 in amino acids: CASSRPLERGGGYTF. CDR3 bases: TGTGCCAGCAGTAGGCCTCTCGAGAGGGGAGGTGGCTACACCTTC. The rearrangement joins TRBV25-1 to TRBJ1-2; D might be TRBD1 (5 bases). V gave up 5 bases and J gave up 7 bases, with 20 bases separating them. CDR3 length: 15 amino acids. Germline CDR1 and CDR2: MGHDK and SYGVNS.

The chain links TRBV24-1 to TRBJ2-1; 13 bases map to TRBD2. J was trimmed by 6 bases and V by 4 bases; bases with no gene match: 5. The CDR3 contains 16 residues. Germline CDR1 KGHDR, CDR2 SFDVKD. CDR3 DNA: TGTGCCACCAGTGACCCGGGACTAGCGGGATTCAATGAGCAGTTCTTC. It codes for CATSDPGLAGFNEQFF.

This sequence joins TRBV19 and TRBJ2-1; the match to TRBD2 covers 13 bases. The V segment lost 4 bases and the J segment 7 bases; nucleotides outside the gene matches: 7. Germline lookup yields CDR1 LNHDA and CDR2 SQIVND (reference sequence). The CDR3 has 16 amino acids. DNA for the CDR3: TGTGCCAGTAGTACTCTGACTAGCGGGAGGTGGAATGAGCAGTTCTTC. Protein product: CASSTLTSGRWNEQFF.

This chain links TRBV5-6 with TRBJ1-6, with 11 nucleotides matching TRBD1. The CDR3 has 17 amino acids. Germline trimming cut 4 bases from V and 7 bases from J; bases unmatched to any gene: 10. Per the germline V gene, CDR1 is SGHDT and CDR2 is YYEEEE. CDR3 sequence (DNA): TGTGCCAGCAGCATAAGGACAGGGGGCGGTCGAAATTCACCCCTCCACTTT. As protein: CASSIRTGGGRNSPLHF.

The chain recombines TRBV11-2 with TRBJ2-1; D might be TRBD2 (6 bases). The CDR3 runs 15 residues. Per germline, CDR1 SGHAT and CDR2 FQNNGV. The V end lost 0 bases, the J end lost 0 bases, and 6 bases lay between the germline ends. The CDR3 nucleotides read TGTGCCAGCAGCTTAGACGGGAGCTCCTACAATGAGCAGTTCTTC. Translation gives CASSLDGSSYNEQFF.

V is TRBV10-1 and J is TRBJ2-1, with 10 nucleotides matching TRBD1. V was pared by 0 bases and J by 7 bases, with 6 bases of the junction left unmatched. The CDR3 length is 16 residues. Germline loops: CDR1 WNHNN, CDR2 SYGVQD (reference sequence). CDR3 residues: CASSESAGQGRNEQFF. The DNA for the CDR3 is TGCGCCAGCAGTGAGTCAGCGGGACAGGGGAGGAATGAGCAGTTCTTC.

The V call is TRBV2, the J call TRBJ2-7, with unresolved D. This CDR3 has 12 amino acids. Germline V gives CDR1 SNHLY, CDR2 FYNNEI. V lost 2 bases, J lost 2 bases, and 4 bases lay in between. The CDR3: CASSELTYEQYF. The CDR3 DNA reads as TGTGCCAGCAGTGAACTTACCTACGAGCAGTACTTC.

This chain links TRBV6-5 with TRBJ1-6; 7 bases align to TRBD1. Germline loops: CDR1 MNHEY, CDR2 SVGAGI. CDR3 length equals 14 residues. V gave up 7 bases and J gave up 8 bases; unmatched junction bases: 8. The DNA for the CDR3 is TGTGCCAGCACCCGGGGGACAGTACATTCACCCCTCCACTTT. Translating gives CASTRGTVHSPLHF.

The chain carries TRBV7-2 and TRBJ2-3; 8 positions match TRBD2. In germline, CDR1 is SGHTA, CDR2 FQGNSA. V dropped 0 bases and J dropped 1; count of bases not matched to a gene: 3. CDR3 length equals 16 residues. The CDR3 DNA reads as TGTGCCAGCAGCTTAGCTAGCGGGGCGGGCACAGATACGCAGTATTTT. Translating it yields CASSLASGAGTDTQYF.

This clone showed up just a few times. The rearrangement joins TRBV24-1 to TRBJ1-5; 7 bases fit TRBD1. Germline V gene data show CDR1 as KGHDR and CDR2 as SFDVKD. The V segment lost 1 base and the J segment 2 bases; nucleotides outside the gene matches: 10. The CDR3 sequence is 18 residues long. The CDR3 sequence: CATSDFGAGGLRNQPQHF. DNA of the CDR3: TGTGCCACCAGTGATTTTGGGGCAGGGGGGCTACGCAATCAGCCCCAGCATTTT.

With respect to this clone: Other DNA sequences in this specimen translate into the identical CDR3. The rearrangement links TRBV11-2 to TRBJ2-1; 7 positions match TRBD2. Unmatched junction bases numbered 0, after V lost 1 base and J lost 0 bases. The CDR3 consists of 15 residues. Germline V CDR1 and CDR2: SGHAT, FQNNGV. CDR3 region: CASSLGGSSYNEQFF. The CDR3 nucleotides are TGTGCCAGCAGCTTAGGCGGGAGCTCCTACAATGAGCAGTTCTTC.